What follows describes a single T cell receptor (beta chain). In this sample, this clonotype turned up many times. Its antigen is currently not known. No much larger clonotype is one base removed from it; base qualities were not supplied. This record belongs to a study of T cells in Graves' hyperthyroidism and ophthalmopathy (dated 2019 in TCRdb). Describing the broader study: Peripheral blood was collected at initial diagnosis, before any treatment. To identify TCR V-J signatures that set the groups apart, the researchers used a discovery cohort of about a hundred patients, made up of 40 to 45 with Graves' ophthalmopathy and about 59 with stable Graves' hyperthyroidism. An independent validation cohort of 18 to 20 hyperthyroidism patients and 15 or so patients who later progressed to ophthalmopathy tested prospective prediction of ophthalmopathy. The roughly 99 discovery patients were divided at random into training and test sets in a 7:3 ratio. In addition, the study compared T-cell repertoires in thyroid tissue and in blood from six Graves' hyperthyroidism patients. Following sampling, methimazole starting at 30 mg daily was given to hyperthyroidism patients, and high-dose intravenous methylprednisolone was given to ophthalmopathy patients. The paper describes TCR Vbeta CDR3 sequencing of 135 peripheral blood samples, made up of roughly 45 ophthalmopathy patients, around 78 hyperthyroidism patients and about 17 progressor patients.

Trimming costs V 4 bases and J 4 bases, and their ends lie 13 bases apart. The CDR3 measures 14 amino acids from cysteine to phenylalanine. Only the CDR3 DNA stays, 42 bases, in frame from base 1. The paper as a whole reports these results and caveats: In validation, progression to ophthalmopathy was predicted by the model with 70% to 71% sensitivity and roughly 76% specificity, a median of approximately 7.1 months before onset. Most expanded thyroid clonotypes (frequency above 0.001) were also detected in blood, a finding suggesting that blood repertoires may reflect thyroid immune responses. No statistical method was used to set the sample size in advance, and investigators knew the group allocation. In cross-validation, a model built on a 13 V-J signature told ophthalmopathy apart from stable hyperthyroidism with 87.88% sensitivity and roughly 83% specificity, and in testing the same model reached 80%/75%.

In the ophthalmopathy patients, disease was moderately to severely active, with a Clinical Activity Score of 3 or more, a NOSPECS grade of 4 or more, and a duration of less than 3 months. Patients with uncontrolled infections, other autoimmune diseases, pregnancy or lactation were excluded. Clinical symptoms, serum thyroxine and TRAb, thyroid ultrasound, and orbital computed tomography formed the basis for the diagnoses. PBMCs were isolated from approximately 10 ml of fresh peripheral blood by Ficoll-Paque density gradient centrifugation. Total RNA was extracted using Trizol reagent, and RNA quality was assessed on an Agilent 2100 Bioanalyzer. The TCR beta CDR3 regions were amplified from RNA transcripts. The TCR CDR3 was subjected to a first round of RT-PCR using the HTBI primer set and the Qiagen OneStep RT-PCR kit. The libraries were constructed in a second round of multiplex PCR and then size-selected and purified. The libraries were sequenced on an Illumina HiSeq2000 using paired-end 100 bp reads. The source study handled its data this way. SOAPnuke was used to process the raw data, removing reads that contained adapters or uncalled bases, had a mean Phred below 15, or lacked an exact match to the constant primer or identifier. COPE v1.2.5 was used to merge high-quality paired reads, and clonotypes were defined as unique nucleotide sequences. MiTCR v1.1 was used to align the clonotypes against IMGT TRBV, TRBD and TRBJ reference segments. The analysis was restricted to V-J combinations with a frequency above 0.0001, which together covered over 99% of the repertoires. A TCS score was defined as the ratio of F50 (clonal expansion) to E x V (chaos), with BLOSUM62-based TCRdist applied between CDR3 peptides within each V-J. Welch's t-statistics and random forest reduced roughly 530 V-J features to some 14, which were used in a naive Bayes classifier (R e1071). In-frame beta chains were kept once TCRdb had trimmed the public reads at Q25 with fastp and called clones with MiXCR. Records with the same CDR3 protein are collapsed into one entry carrying the most frequent genes and DNA. For this entry, the V and J calls and clone size follow TCRdb and not the study's own pipeline. This sample holds a few hundred thousand distinct CDR3 sequences; roughly 18% were observed only once. The ten largest clones take up roughly 16% of the sample.

The sequence links TRBV12-3 or TRBV12-4 to TRBJ1-1; TRBD1 might be the D gene, on 6 matching bases. The specimen was blood. The sequence was collected from a woman aged 40 to 49 with Graves' ophthalmopathy. The DNA sequence is TGTGCCAGCAGTTACGGGGGCGGGGGCACTGAAGCTTTCTTT. Its translation reads: CASSYGGGGTEAFF.